This T cell receptor (beta chain) appears in the sequencing data of a study of metastatic and nonmetastatic thyroid tumors. Study at large: Comparison of repertoires was carried out across blood and tumor or nodule tissue from malignant and benign thyroid patients.

In the original workflow: Researchers built a distant-metastasis classifier for papillary thyroid cancer that drew on CDR3 differences across clinicopathological groups. Via MiXCR, TCRdb re-called the PCR reads. The V and J calls were not made by the authors but by TCRdb's processing. The repertoire holds roughly 90,000 clones, with under 15% as singletons. V shed 1 base, J shed 7 bases, and the junction held 11 bases outside the gene matches. CDR3 length: 15 residues. The germline V gene has CDR1 DFQATT and CDR2 SNEGSKA (reference sequence). Concerning this clone: Antigen: not known.

Thyroid surgery was preceded by no treatment in any patient. Study-level findings and limits: The study reportedly found significantly higher TCR beta diversity in malignant thyroid tumors than benign nodules, in blood and tumor.

The receptor was isolated from a female donor with papillary thyroid cancer or a benign thyroid nodule (not recorded which). Some clones in this sample may be carry-over from other donors' samples. The sample taken for sequencing was blood. The V gene is TRBV20-1, the J gene TRBJ2-5, with 8 bases fitting TRBD1. CDR3 DNA: TGCAGTGCTAGAGTTCCGGACAGGGTAGTTGGGACCCAGTACTTC. Its protein product is CSARVPDRVVGTQYF.